The present entry profiles one TCR beta chain with its context. Its antigen is not yet known. Base qualities are missing; no much larger clone stands one base away. The sample belongs to a study of blood T cell repertoires in COVID-19 (dated by TCRdb to about 2020). As for the study more broadly: Collaborator samples came from the United States, Italy and Spain and covered acute and convalescent phases of COVID-19. The prospective study material was composed of cDNA or gDNA derived from T cells, B-cell-depleted T cells, or PBMCs. Deeply sampled blood TCRbeta repertoires from subjects exposed to, actively infected with, or recovered from COVID-19 were included in the dataset. The repertoires were made available in a free public database intended to serve as a resource for research on the immune response to SARS-CoV-2. The samples were drawn from the first 160 participants of the ongoing ImmuneRACE study and from over 950 subjects provided by 6 global collaborators. The sample metadata nearly always contained a de-identified subject ID, COVID-19 status, age in years and sex. Where available, HLA class I and class II types were obtained from metadata supplied by the sample provider rather than from assay-based typing.

TCRbeta CDR3 regions were amplified from genomic DNA by means of the immunoSEQ Assay, a bias-controlled multiplex PCR. The original pipeline was this. The number of nucleated cells in each sample was estimated by amplification of reference gene primers within the assay. To quantify the absolute abundance of each unique TCRbeta CDR3 rearrangement, sequence reads were collapsed and filtered. For each sample, productive Simpson clonality was calculated as the square root of Simpson's diversity index across productive rearrangements. TCRdb took this table from immuneACCESS and kept in-frame rearrangements with V and J called. Such tables lack part of the clones; where checked against another copy, unresolved V genes explain under half of the gap, and the rest is unexplained. V, J and clone size derive from that table, while D and trimming were established from the DNA sequence. Recorded for this sample are about 13,000 clones; 90% of them occurred a single time. The ten largest clones add up to about 20% of the sample.

Collaborating institutions collected whole blood in K2EDTA tubes following their own protocols. For TCRbeta analysis, collaborators shipped samples in one of three forms: frozen whole blood, isolated PBMCs, or DNA extracted from either of those sample types. V sheds 6 bases and J sheds 4 bases, leaving 19 bases between their ends. Reading the germline V gene (reference sequence) gives CDR1 SGHKS and CDR2 YYEKEE. The CDR3 sequence holds 16 residues, the cysteine and phenylalanine included. Here the CDR3 DNA is all that survives: 48 bases in frame from base 1. Summary of the overall study and its limitations: Clinical and demographic metadata were provided uncurated, with the amount varying by source and participant.

This sequence uses TRBV5-5 and TRBJ2-2; the D gene is possibly TRBD1, with 5 bases matching. Sequenced material: peripheral blood. This receptor was identified in a human donor with active COVID-19. The donor label of this sample is uncertain. DNA sequence: TGTGCCAGCAACCTAACCCCATCAGGGCGCACCGGGGAGCTGTTTTTT. This sequence encodes CASNLTPSGRTGELFF.